This TCR beta chain was obtained from a study of cytomegalovirus exposure and HLA in healthy donors. The study ran its PCR with 60 Vbeta and 13 Jbeta primers. Repertoires were generated with immunoSEQ multiplex PCR, while TCRdb's copy carries only in-frame clones and drops some. The sample consists of over 150,000 clones, around nine tenths of them appearing once. CDR1 is MNHEY and CDR2 is SMNVEV in the germline V gene (reference sequence). With V trimmed by 6 bases and J by 3 bases, 14 bases remained unmatched. CDR3 size: 17 residues. This TCR was recovered from a young woman in good health and CMV-seronegative. Sequenced material: PBMCs. The chain combines TRBV27 with TRBJ1-2, with 9 bases identical to TRBD1. CDR3 DNA sequence: TGTGCCAGCAGCCGGTCCCGGGACAGGGTTTTTGACTATGGCTACACCTTC. Translating it yields CASSRSRDRVFDYGYTF.